The rows below give T cell receptor beta chains drawn from one sample of a study of long-term antiretroviral therapy in people with HIV. Assay: immunoSEQ multiplex PCR; the TCRdb copy retains only in-frame clones and omits some. The sample lists about 39,000 clones; about 86% were seen once. Sequences were derived from unsorted PBMCs, sampled 1.2 years after starting antiretroviral therapy. The receptors here all came from a woman in her forties or fifties with HIV. Both conserved end residues are part of each CDR3. D genes are given only for firm matches. Where a row states a size, it is once, few, many or the class of an expanded clone; other rows omit it.

d_gene | abundance | j_gene | v_gene | CDR3nt | CDR3aa
NA | NA | TRBJ2-2 | TRBV5-6 | TGTGCCAGCAGTAGTAGGGGGGCGCAAGTTACCGGGGAGCTGTTTTTT | CASSSRGAQVTGELFF
NA | NA | TRBJ2-5 | TRBV4-2 | TGTGCCAGCAGCCAAGAGGATCGCAGTCAAGAGACCCAGTACTTC | CASSQEDRSQETQYF
NA | NA | TRBJ2-3 | TRBV30 | TGTGCCTGGAGTAGCGGAATAGATACGCAGTATTTT | CAWSSGIDTQYF
TRBD2 | NA | TRBJ2-1 | TRBV7-9 | TGTGCCAGCAGTTACTGGACTAGCGGGGGGGCGAATGAGCAGTTCTTC | CASSYWTSGGANEQFF
NA | NA | TRBJ2-7 | TRBV7-2 | TGTGCCAGCAGCTTAACAGAAGCCTACGAGCAGTACTTC | CASSLTEAYEQYF
NA | once | TRBJ2-1 | TRBV5-6 | TGTGCCAGCAGCTGGGGTGGAGCCTCCTACAATGAGCAGTTCTTC | CASSWGGASYNEQFF
NA | NA | TRBJ1-5 | TRBV10-3 | TGTGCCACCGCAGTAGGAGTGAATCAGCCCCAGCATTTT | CATAVGVNQPQHF
NA | NA | TRBJ2-7 | TRBV10-3 | TGTGCCTCCGGGGAGCCACTAAATCCCACCTACGAGCAGTACTTC | CASGEPLNPTYEQYF
TRBD2 | NA | TRBJ2-2 | TRBV9 | TGTGCCAGCAGCGCTAGGACTAGCGGGGGGACTATAAACACCGGGGAGCTGTTTTTT | CASSARTSGGTINTGELFF
NA | NA | TRBJ1-2 | TRBV6-6 | TGTGCCAGCAGTCCCGGGGCTGATAGGGGCTACACCTTC | CASSPGADRGYTF
TRBD1 | NA | TRBJ1-5 | TRBV27 | TGTGCCAGCAGTCCTGGGGGACAGAGGCCAAGCAATCAGCCCCAGCATTTT | CASSPGGQRPSNQPQHF
NA | few | TRBJ1-6 | TRBV4-3 | TGCGCCAGCAGCCAAGATCAGGGTTCAGGTTCACCCCTCCACTTT | CASSQDQGSGSPLHF
TRBD1 | few | TRBJ1-4 | TRBV29-1 | TGCAGCGTTGCCGATTTTTCCGTGTCCGGGACAGCAAATGAAAAACTGTTTTTT | CSVADFSVSGTANEKLFF
NA | NA | TRBJ1-2 | TRBV10-1 | TGCGCCAGCAGTGAGAAGCCAAACTATGGCTACACCTTT | CASSEKPNYGYTF
NA | NA | TRBJ1-1 | TRBV7-9 | TGTGCCAGCAGCTCCGACACTATGAACACTGAAGCTTTCTTT | CASSSDTMNTEAFF
TRBD1 | NA | TRBJ2-3 | TRBV27 | TGTGCCAGCAGCTCGGACAGGGGCACAGATACGCAGTATTTT | CASSSDRGTDTQYF
TRBD2 | NA | TRBJ2-5 | TRBV15 | TGTGCCACCAGCAGAAGACCCGGGACTAGCGGGGAAGAGACCCAGTACTTC | CATSRRPGTSGEETQYF
TRBD1 | NA | TRBJ1-3 | TRBV5-1 | TGCGCCAGCAGCCCGGACAGGCCCTCTGGAAACACCATATATTTT | CASSPDRPSGNTIYF
NA | NA | TRBJ2-2 | TRBV7-9 | TGTGCCAGCAGCTCCGGGGGACAGAAGAACACCGGGGAGCTGTTTTTT | CASSSGGQKNTGELFF
NA | NA | TRBJ1-3 | TRBV4-1 | TGCGCCAGCAGCCAAGGTGACAACGCTGGAAACACCATATATTTT | CASSQGDNAGNTIYF
NA | NA | TRBJ2-1 | TRBV7-9 | TGTGCCAGCAGCTTCTTAACGGGGCGTGAGCAGTTCTTC | CASSFLTGREQFF
NA | NA | TRBJ1-4 | TRBV5-1 | TGCGCCAGCAGCTTGCTGGGGAATCAGTATGAAAAACTGTTTTTT | CASSLLGNQYEKLFF
NA | NA | TRBJ1-3 | TRBV6-1 | TGTGCCAGCAGTGGGGGCTTAGGGACTAGCTCTGGAAACACCATATATTTT | CASSGGLGTSSGNTIYF
NA | NA | TRBJ1-2 | TRBV29-1 | TGCAGCGTTGGGGAACAGGCTAACTATGGCTACACCTTC | CSVGEQANYGYTF
NA | NA | TRBJ1-1 | TRBV5-1 | TGCGCCAGCAGTCCGGGGACGGAACGCCCCACTGAAGCTTTCTTT | CASSPGTERPTEAFF